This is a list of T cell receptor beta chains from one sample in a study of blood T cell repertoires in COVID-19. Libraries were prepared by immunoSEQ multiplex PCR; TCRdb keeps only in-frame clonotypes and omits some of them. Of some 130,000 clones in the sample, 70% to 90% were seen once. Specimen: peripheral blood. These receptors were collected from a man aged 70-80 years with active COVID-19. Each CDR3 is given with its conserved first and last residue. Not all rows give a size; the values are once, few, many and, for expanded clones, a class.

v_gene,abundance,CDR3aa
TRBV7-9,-,CASSPRTGIANTEAFF
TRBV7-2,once,CASSQLPGSAQQFF
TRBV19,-,CASSVSNEQFF
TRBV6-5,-,CASSAEGALAYEQYF
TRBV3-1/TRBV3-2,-,CASSPVDYDNEQFF
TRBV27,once,CASSPRGTTNEKLFF
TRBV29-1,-,CSARRLEGYEQYF
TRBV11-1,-,CASTNQGSRDGYTF
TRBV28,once,CASSLWGSGSNEQYF
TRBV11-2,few,CASSLARGRGNTEAFF
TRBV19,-,CACRQGELQDNSPLHF
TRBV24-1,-,CATTPPDRRAPLHF
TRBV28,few,CASSSTSASSYNEQFF
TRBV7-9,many,CASSLPVGRTSYEQYF
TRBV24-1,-,CATSDHRRDARDTQYF
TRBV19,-,CASRLLANTGELFF
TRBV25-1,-,CASRLRGTGELFF
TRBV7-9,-,CASSRGGLNTGELFF
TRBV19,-,CASSTPGLADGETQYF
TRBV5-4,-,CASSAPGTSKYEQYF
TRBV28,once,CASRLPGQGYGYTF
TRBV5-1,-,CASSLAGSGFVEQYF
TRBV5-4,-,CASSRLAGADNEQFF
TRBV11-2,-,CASSLRTRNNEQFF
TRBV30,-,CAWASGSTDTQYF
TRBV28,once,CASSLKREAFF
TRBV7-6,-,CASSLAPGYNNEQFF
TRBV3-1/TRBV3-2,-,CASSLSGNSYGYGYTF
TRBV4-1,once,CASSQLSGIVNEQFF
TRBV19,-,CASSISGTGMNQPQHF
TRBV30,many,CAWRTERKTEAFF
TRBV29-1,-,CSVGGGSISNEQFF
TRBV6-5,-,CASGGERAPYEQYF
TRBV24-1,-,CATSDGGWRQEQYF
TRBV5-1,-,CASRLGTSGSIADTQYF